The 24 T cell receptor beta chains presented below share a single source sample, sequenced in a study. TCRdb re-called the RT-PCR reads through MiXCR, storing one row per CDR3 protein. The sample lists fewer than 800,000 distinct CDR3 sequences; 13% to 15% were seen once. Sequenced input: memory CD4+ T cells from blood. These receptors were taken from a female donor in good health, serving as a healthy control.

The sample holds a few counts of this clonotype. The rearrangement links TRBV6-2 or TRBV6-3 to TRBJ1-2; the D is unclear. Germline assignment: CDR1 MNHEY and CDR2 SVGEGT. The CDR3 consists of 15 residues. Deletions cut 6 bases from V and 8 bases from J, with 22 bases between. The CDR3 here is CASSQPHAGRSGYTF. DNA for the CDR3: TGTGCCAGCAGCCAACCGCACGCCGGGAGATCAGGCTACACCTTC.

This clonotype was counted between two and nine times. J is TRBJ1-3 and V is TRBV5-1; a possible D gene is TRBD1 (6 bases). The V gene's germline CDR1 is SGHRS and CDR2 YFSETQ. The V gene lost 4 bases and the J gene lost 0 bases, with 14 bases spanning the gap. CDR3 length equals 16 residues. CDR3 DNA sequence: TGCGCCAGCAGCGGCCCGGGGGCAAGCTCTGGAAACACCATATATTTT. Encoded protein: CASSGPGASSGNTIYF.

This rearrangement joins TRBV3-1 to TRBJ2-7; 12 positions agree with TRBD2. Per the germline V gene, CDR1 is LGHDT and CDR2 is YNNKEL (reference sequence). With 4 bases clipped from V and 4 bases from J, the junction kept 8 bases outside the gene matches. This CDR3 is built from 16 residues. The CDR3 coding sequence is TGTGCCAGCAGCCGCGGGCCGACTAGCGGGAGTTACGAGCAGTACTTC. Protein product: CASSRGPTSGSYEQYF.

V usage is TRBV6-1 and J usage is TRBJ1-4, with D hard to call. This CDR3 has 14 residues. Germline-derived CDR1 and CDR2 are MNHNS and SASEGT. The V end lost 5 bases, the J end lost 6 bases, and 13 bases lay between the germline ends. The CDR3 coding sequence is TGTGCCAGCAGTCGTTACACCAAGGATGAAAAACTGTTTTTT. Translation: CASSRYTKDEKLFF.

This clonotype was recorded many times. The chain has TRBV7-2 and TRBJ2-1; TRBD1 might be the D (6 bases). V dropped 1 base and J dropped 7 bases, with 14 bases sitting between them. Germline V CDR1 and CDR2: SGHTA, FQGNSA. The CDR3 runs 15 residues. The CDR3 spells CASSLVGQQGNEQFF. Here the CDR3 DNA reads TGTGCCAGCAGCTTAGTCGGACAGCAGGGAAATGAGCAGTTCTTC.

DNA of the CDR3: TGTGCCAGCAAAGCTAGAAATCAGCCCCAGCATTTT. This codes for CASKARNQPQHF. This chain uses TRBV12-3 or TRBV12-4 with TRBJ1-5; no clear D. The CDR3 sequence is 12 residues long. Trimming cost V 7 bases and J 4 bases, with 8 bases left between them.

The sample holds many counts of this clonotype. This sequence joins TRBV20-1 and TRBJ2-7; unclear D gene. This CDR3 comprises 12 residues. Germline CDR1 is DFQATT and CDR2 is SNEGSKA (reference sequence). V lost 4 bases to trimming and J lost 2 bases, with 9 bases between them. The CDR3 nucleotides read TGCAGTGCTACGGACCGTACCTACGAGCAGTACTTC. Protein: CSATDRTYEQYF.

Here the CDR3 DNA reads TGTGCCACCAGCAGAGAGACAGGCTATGGCTACACCTTC. Translation: CATSRETGYGYTF. The chain is built from TRBV15 and TRBJ1-2, with D perhaps matching TRBD1 (6 bases). Germline assignment: CDR1 LNHNV and CDR2 YYDKDF (reference sequence). The CDR3 consists of 13 residues. V lost 0 bases, J lost 4 bases, and 6 bases lay in between.

V and J are TRBV6-1 and TRBJ2-5, with a weak D call TRBD2 (6 bases). The V end lost 9 bases, the J end lost 2 bases, and 13 bases lay between the germline ends. In germline, CDR1 is MNHNS, CDR2 SASEGT. This CDR3 comprises 13 residues. The DNA of the CDR3 is TGTGCCAGTGCTGGTGGGGGGCAAGAGACCCAGTACTTC. It is translated as CASAGGGQETQYF.

This chain uses TRBV24-1 with TRBJ1-5; D may be TRBD1 (6 bases). The germline gives CDR1 KGHDR, CDR2 SFDVKD. Trimming took off 5 bases at V and 5 bases at J, with 9 bases between the two ends. The CDR3 has 13 amino acids. The CDR3 DNA follows: TGTGCCACCAGTGGTAGACAGGATCAGCCCCAGCATTTT. This codes for CATSGRQDQPQHF.

This clonotype occurred a few times. The chain employs TRBV18 and TRBJ2-1, with 9 bases lining up with TRBD2. The germline CDR1 and CDR2 sequences are KGHSH and LQKENI. The trim removed 2 bases at V and 8 bases at J, leaving 7 bases unmatched. This CDR3 has 15 residues. Here the CDR3 reads CASSPGRGGPYEQFF. The CDR3 region has the DNA TGTGCCAGCTCACCAGGGCGGGGGGGCCCCTATGAGCAGTTCTTC.

The chain combines TRBV10-3 with TRBJ1-1; D gene unclear. The ends were cut back, 6 bases at V and 9 bases at J, with 14 bases in the middle. The CDR3 contains 12 residues. Germline loops: CDR1 ENHRY, CDR2 SYGVKD. This CDR3 is CAIRADGYQAFF. The CDR3 nucleotides are TGTGCCATCAGGGCTGACGGTTATCAAGCTTTCTTT.

The rearrangement joins TRBV20-1 to TRBJ1-2; the D gene is possibly TRBD1 (5 bases). The CDR3 totals 13 residues. The germline V and J ends were trimmed by 8 bases and 8 bases, with 21 bases remaining between them. Germline lookup yields CDR1 DFQATT and CDR2 SNEGSKA (reference sequence). CDR3 coding DNA: TGCAGTCCCCGCGAGGGGTTTGTACAAGGCTACACCTTC. Its translation: CSPREGFVQGYTF.

This clonotype turned up a few times. V and J are TRBV28 and TRBJ2-7; 8 nucleotides match TRBD2. After removal of 8 bases from V and 5 bases from J, the junction contained 5 bases not matched to a gene. Germline V gives CDR1 MDHEN, CDR2 SYDVKM. The CDR3 extends over 12 amino acids. In DNA, the CDR3 is TGTGCCAGCGCGGGAGGTCGCGACGAGCAGTACTTC. Protein: CASAGGRDEQYF.

This clonotype came up many times. The CDR3 DNA is TGTGCCAGCGCTCAGCCGGGACAGGGATCCTACGAGCAGTACTTC. Residues: CASAQPGQGSYEQYF. The chain joins TRBV6-1 to TRBJ2-7, with 9 positions matching TRBD1. The ends lost 8 bases at V and 1 base at J; junction bases unmatched: 9. CDR3 length equals 15 residues. In germline, CDR1 is MNHNS, CDR2 SASEGT.

The chain is built from TRBV20-1 and TRBJ2-3; 7 nucleotides match TRBD1. Per the germline V gene, CDR1 is DFQATT and CDR2 is SNEGSKA (reference sequence). This CDR3 comprises 15 residues. V was clipped by 0 bases and J by 0 bases; unmatched bases: 3. CDR3: CSARDTGVSTDTQYF. The CDR3 region has the DNA TGCAGTGCTAGAGATACAGGGGTTAGCACAGATACGCAGTATTTT.

This clonotype was recorded a few times. V is TRBV15 and J is TRBJ1-5, with no clear D. The CDR3 is made up of 12 amino acids. Germline-derived CDR1 and CDR2 are LNHNV and YYDKDF (reference sequence). Trimming shortened V by 7 bases and J by 10 bases, and 14 bases separated the two germline ends. This CDR3 reads CATMSDRSPQHF. DNA of the CDR3: TGTGCCACCATGAGTGACCGGAGCCCCCAGCATTTT.

This clonotype was counted only a few times. The rearrangement joins TRBV10-3 to TRBJ2-7, with 10 bases that match TRBD2. With V trimmed by 4 bases and J by 6 bases, 6 bases remained unmatched. This CDR3 has 14 amino acids. The germline gives CDR1 ENHRY, CDR2 SYGVKD. CDR3 residues: CAISAGTSVSEQYF. CDR3 DNA sequence: TGTGCCATCAGTGCCGGGACTAGCGTCTCCGAGCAGTACTTC.

The chain is built from TRBV11-3 and TRBJ2-4; D remains unclear. V dropped 1 base and J dropped 9 bases, with 10 bases sitting between them. Germline V gives CDR1 SGHNT, CDR2 YENEEA. The CDR3 length is 13 residues. The CDR3 loop reads CASSLVRAGIQYF. The CDR3 coding sequence is TGTGCCAGCAGCTTAGTACGGGCTGGCATTCAGTACTTC.

There are many counts of this clonotype. The J gene is TRBJ2-7, the V gene TRBV20-1, with D perhaps TRBD1 (5 bases). CDR3 length equals 13 residues. Trimming took 6 bases from V and 5 from J, leaving 17 bases between them. CDR1 is DFQATT, CDR2 SNEGSKA, per germline (reference sequence). The CDR3 reads CSALLGQGDEQYF. In nucleotides, the CDR3 is TGCAGTGCCCTGTTGGGGCAGGGTGACGAGCAGTACTTC.

In this sample, this clonotype turned up many times. V and J are TRBV12-3 or TRBV12-4 and TRBJ2-7; 8 bases map to TRBD2. This CDR3 is 14 amino acids long. The V and J ends lost 7 bases and 4 bases, in that order; junction bases with no gene match: 9. CDR3: CASTYGRASYEQYF. As DNA, the CDR3 is TGTGCCAGCACTTACGGGAGGGCCTCTTACGAGCAGTACTTC.

The genes are TRBV3-1 and TRBJ2-2; D may correspond to TRBD1 or TRBD2 (6 bases each). V dropped 1 base and J dropped 6 bases, with 12 bases sitting between them. The CDR3 sequence is 15 residues long. Germline V gives CDR1 LGHDT, CDR2 YNNKEL (reference sequence). CDR3 DNA: TGTGCCAGCAGCCAAGTGGGGGGCGTATCCGGGGAGCTGTTTTTT. As protein: CASSQVGGVSGELFF.

This chain links TRBV10-3 with TRBJ2-3; 7 nucleotides agree with TRBD2. CDR3 length: 15 amino acids. Per germline, CDR1 ENHRY and CDR2 SYGVKD. Unmatched junction bases numbered 8, after V lost 6 bases and J lost 2 bases. The DNA for the CDR3 is TGTGCCATCAGCTCCCCTAGCGGCCTCACAGATACGCAGTATTTT. Encoded protein: CAISSPSGLTDTQYF.

This clonotype has only a few counts. DNA of the CDR3: TGCAGTGCTAGAGATACCACAGGGAAGGGATGGAACACTGAAGCTTTCTTT. Translation: CSARDTTGKGWNTEAFF. The chain carries TRBV20-1 and TRBJ1-1; D perhaps matches TRBD1 (6 bases). Germline V CDR1 and CDR2: DFQATT, SNEGSKA (reference sequence). The germline V and J ends were trimmed by 0 bases and 1 base, with 18 bases remaining between them. This CDR3 comprises 17 residues.